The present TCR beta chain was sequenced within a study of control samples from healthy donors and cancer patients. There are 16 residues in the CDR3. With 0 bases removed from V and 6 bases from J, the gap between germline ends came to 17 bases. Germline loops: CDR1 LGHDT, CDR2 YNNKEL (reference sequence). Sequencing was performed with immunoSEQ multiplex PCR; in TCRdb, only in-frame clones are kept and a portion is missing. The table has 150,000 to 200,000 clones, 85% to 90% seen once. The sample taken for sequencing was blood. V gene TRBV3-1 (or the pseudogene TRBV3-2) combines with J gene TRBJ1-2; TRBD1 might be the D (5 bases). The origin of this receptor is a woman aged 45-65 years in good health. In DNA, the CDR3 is TGTGCCAGCAGCCAAGATCCAAGGACAAAGCGGGATGGCTACACCTTC. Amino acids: CASSQDPRTKRDGYTF.